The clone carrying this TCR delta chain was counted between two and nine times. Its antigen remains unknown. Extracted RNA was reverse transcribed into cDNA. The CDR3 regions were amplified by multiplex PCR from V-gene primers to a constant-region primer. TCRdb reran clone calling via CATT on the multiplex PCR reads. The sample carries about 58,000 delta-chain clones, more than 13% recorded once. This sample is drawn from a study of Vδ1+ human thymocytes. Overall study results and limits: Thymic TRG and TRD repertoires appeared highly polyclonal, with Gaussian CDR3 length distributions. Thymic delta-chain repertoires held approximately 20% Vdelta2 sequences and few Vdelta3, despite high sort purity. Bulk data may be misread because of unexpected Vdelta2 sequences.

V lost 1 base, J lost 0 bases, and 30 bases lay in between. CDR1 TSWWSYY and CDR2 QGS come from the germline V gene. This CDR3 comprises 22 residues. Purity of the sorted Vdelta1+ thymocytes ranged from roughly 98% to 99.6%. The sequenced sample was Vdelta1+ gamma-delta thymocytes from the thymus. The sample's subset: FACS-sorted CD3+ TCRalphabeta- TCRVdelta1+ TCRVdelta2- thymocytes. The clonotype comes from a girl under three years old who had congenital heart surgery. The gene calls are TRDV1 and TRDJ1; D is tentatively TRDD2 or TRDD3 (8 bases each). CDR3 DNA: TGTGCTCTTGGGGAACCCCCTGCCTCTTCCTACGGGATACGCAGGTACACCGATAAACTCATCTTT. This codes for CALGEPPASSYGIRRYTDKLIF.